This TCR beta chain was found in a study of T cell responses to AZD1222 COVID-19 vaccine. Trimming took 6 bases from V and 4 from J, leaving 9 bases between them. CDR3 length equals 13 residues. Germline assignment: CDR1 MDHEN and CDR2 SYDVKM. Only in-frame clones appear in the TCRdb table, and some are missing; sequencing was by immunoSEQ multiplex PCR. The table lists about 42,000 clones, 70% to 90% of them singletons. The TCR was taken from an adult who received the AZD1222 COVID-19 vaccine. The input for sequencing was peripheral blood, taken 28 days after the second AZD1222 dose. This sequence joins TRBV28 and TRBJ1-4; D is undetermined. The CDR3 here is CASSRSRNEKLFF. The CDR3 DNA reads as TGTGCCAGCAGCCGGTCACGTAATGAAAAACTGTTTTTT.